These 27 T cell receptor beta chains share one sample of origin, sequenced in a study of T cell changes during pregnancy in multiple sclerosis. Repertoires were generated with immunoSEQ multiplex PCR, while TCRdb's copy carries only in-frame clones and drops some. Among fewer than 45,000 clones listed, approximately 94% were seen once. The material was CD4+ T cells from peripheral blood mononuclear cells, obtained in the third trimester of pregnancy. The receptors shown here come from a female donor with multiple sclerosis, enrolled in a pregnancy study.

The CDR3 coding sequence is TGTGCCAGCAGCGCCCCTTCAGGGTCTGGGGCCAACGTCCTGACTTTC. This sequence encodes CASSAPSGSGANVLTF. The chain joins TRBV9 to TRBJ2-6; possible D gene TRBD1, 5 bases. The CDR3 length is 16 residues. V was pared by 3 bases and J by 1 base, with 11 bases between. CDR1 is SGDLS, CDR2 YYNGEE, per germline.

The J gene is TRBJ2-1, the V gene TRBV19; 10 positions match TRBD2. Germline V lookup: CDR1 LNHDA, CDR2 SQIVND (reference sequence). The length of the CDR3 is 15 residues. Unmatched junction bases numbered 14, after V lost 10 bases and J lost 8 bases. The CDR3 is CATSEAGGPTDEQFF. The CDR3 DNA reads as TGTGCCACCTCGGAAGCGGGGGGGCCTACCGATGAGCAGTTCTTC.

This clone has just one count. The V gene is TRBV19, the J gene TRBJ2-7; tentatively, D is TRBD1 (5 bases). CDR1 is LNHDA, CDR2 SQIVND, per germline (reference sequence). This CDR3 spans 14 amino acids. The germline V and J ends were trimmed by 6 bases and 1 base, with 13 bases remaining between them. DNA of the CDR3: TGTGCCAGTAGCCCGATGGGGCAGTCCTACGAGCAGTACTTC. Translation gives CASSPMGQSYEQYF.

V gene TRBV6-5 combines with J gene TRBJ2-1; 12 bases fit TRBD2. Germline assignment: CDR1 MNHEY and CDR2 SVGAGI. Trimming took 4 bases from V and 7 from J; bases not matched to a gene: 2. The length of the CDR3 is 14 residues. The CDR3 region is CASSSSGRANEQFF. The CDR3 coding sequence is TGTGCCAGCAGTTCTAGCGGGAGGGCAAATGAGCAGTTCTTC.

This CDR3 reads CAWSGQGYSGANVLTF. In DNA form, the CDR3 reads TGTGCCTGGAGTGGGCAGGGGTACTCTGGGGCCAACGTCCTGACTTTC. The genes are TRBV30 and TRBJ2-6, with a tentative D call TRBD1 (6 bases). V shed 1 base and J shed 0 bases, with 10 bases lying between them. Germline loops: CDR1 GTSNPN, CDR2 SVGIG (reference sequence). The CDR3 runs to 16 residues.

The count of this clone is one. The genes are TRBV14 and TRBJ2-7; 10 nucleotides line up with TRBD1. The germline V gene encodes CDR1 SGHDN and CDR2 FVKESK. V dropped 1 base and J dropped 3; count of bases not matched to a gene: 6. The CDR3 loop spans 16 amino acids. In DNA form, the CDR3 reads TGTGCCAGCAGCCAAGGGAGAAGGACAGGGGGCTACGAGCAGTACTTC. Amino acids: CASSQGRRTGGYEQYF.

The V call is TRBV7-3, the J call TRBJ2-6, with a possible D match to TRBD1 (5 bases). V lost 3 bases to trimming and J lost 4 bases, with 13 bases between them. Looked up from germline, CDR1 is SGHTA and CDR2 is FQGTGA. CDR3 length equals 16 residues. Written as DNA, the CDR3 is TGTGCCAGCAGCTTTTCCAGGGATCCCGGGGCCAACGTCCTGACTTTC. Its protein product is CASSFSRDPGANVLTF.

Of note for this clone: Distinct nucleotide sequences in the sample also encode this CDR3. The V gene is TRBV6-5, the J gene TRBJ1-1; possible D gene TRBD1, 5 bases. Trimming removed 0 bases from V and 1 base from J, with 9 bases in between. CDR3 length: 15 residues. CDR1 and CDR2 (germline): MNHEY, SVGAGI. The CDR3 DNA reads TGTGCCAGCAGTTACTCTCGGCAGGGGAACACTGAAGCTTTCTTT. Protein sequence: CASSYSRQGNTEAFF.

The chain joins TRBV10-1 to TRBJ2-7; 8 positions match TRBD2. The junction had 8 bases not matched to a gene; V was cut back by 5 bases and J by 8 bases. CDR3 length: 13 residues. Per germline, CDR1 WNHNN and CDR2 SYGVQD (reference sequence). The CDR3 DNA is TGCGCCAGCAGTCCGGGACTAGGGAGCAAGCAGTACTTC. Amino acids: CASSPGLGSKQYF.

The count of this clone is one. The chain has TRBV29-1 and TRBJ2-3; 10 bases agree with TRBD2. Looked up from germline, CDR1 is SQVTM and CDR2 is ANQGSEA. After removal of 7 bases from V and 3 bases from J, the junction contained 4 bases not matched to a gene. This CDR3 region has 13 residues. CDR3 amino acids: CSATSGLTDTQYF. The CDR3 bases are TGCAGCGCGACTAGCGGGTTGACAGATACGCAGTATTTT.

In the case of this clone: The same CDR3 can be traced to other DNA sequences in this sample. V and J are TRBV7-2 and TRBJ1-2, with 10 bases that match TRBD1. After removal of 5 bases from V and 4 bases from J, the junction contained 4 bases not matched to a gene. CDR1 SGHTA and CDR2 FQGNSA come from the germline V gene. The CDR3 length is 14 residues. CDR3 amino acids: CASSLGQGVYGYTF. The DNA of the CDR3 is TGTGCCAGCAGCCTAGGACAGGGGGTCTATGGCTACACCTTC.

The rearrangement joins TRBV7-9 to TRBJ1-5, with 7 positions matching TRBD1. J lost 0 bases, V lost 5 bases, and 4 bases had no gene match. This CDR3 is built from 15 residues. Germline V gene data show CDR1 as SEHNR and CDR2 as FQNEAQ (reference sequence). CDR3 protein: CASSPGTVSNQPQHF. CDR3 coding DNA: TGTGCCAGCAGCCCAGGGACAGTTAGCAATCAGCCCCAGCATTTT.

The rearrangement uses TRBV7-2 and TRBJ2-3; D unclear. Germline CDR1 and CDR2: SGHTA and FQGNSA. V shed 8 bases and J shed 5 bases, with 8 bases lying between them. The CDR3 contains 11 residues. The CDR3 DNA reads TGTGCCAGCGGGCGAGAAGATACGCAGTATTTT. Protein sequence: CASGREDTQYF.

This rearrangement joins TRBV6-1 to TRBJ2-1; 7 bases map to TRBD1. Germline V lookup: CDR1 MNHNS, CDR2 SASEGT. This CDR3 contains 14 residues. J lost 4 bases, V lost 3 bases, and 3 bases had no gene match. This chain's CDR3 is CASSDRQGYNEQFF. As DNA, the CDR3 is TGTGCCAGCAGTGATCGACAGGGTTACAATGAGCAGTTCTTC.

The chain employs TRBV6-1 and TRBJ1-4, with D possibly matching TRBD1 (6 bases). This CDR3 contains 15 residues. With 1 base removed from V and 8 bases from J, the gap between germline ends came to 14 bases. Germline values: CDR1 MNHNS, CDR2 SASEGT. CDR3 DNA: TGTGCCAGCAGTGAAGAAGGCAGGGGAGGGGAAAAACTGTTTTTT. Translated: CASSEEGRGGEKLFF.

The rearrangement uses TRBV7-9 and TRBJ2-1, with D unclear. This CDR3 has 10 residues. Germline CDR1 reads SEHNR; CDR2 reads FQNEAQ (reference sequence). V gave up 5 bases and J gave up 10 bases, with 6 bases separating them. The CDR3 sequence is CASSQVEQFF. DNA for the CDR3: TGTGCCAGCAGCCAGGTAGAGCAGTTCTTC.

The CDR3 coding sequence is TGTGCTAGTGGTCAAACAGGCGCAGATACGCAGTATTTT. This gives the protein CASGQTGADTQYF. The rearrangement joins TRBV12-5 to TRBJ2-3; D might be TRBD1 (5 bases). Trimming cost V 5 bases and J 4 bases, with 10 bases left between them. Germline loops: CDR1 LGHNT, CDR2 FRNRAP. The CDR3 length is 13 residues.

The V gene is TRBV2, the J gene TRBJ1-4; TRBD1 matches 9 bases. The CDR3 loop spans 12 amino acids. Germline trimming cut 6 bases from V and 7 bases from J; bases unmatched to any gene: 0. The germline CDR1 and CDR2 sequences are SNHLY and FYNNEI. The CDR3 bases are TGTGCCAGCAGGGACAGGGGTGAAAAACTGTTTTTT. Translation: CASRDRGEKLFF.

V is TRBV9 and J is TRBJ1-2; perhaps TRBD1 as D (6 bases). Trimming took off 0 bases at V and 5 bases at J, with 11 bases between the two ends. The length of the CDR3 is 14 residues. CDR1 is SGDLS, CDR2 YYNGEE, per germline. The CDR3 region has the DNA TGTGCCAGCAGCGTAGAGCAGGGGCCTTATGGCTACACCTTC. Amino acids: CASSVEQGPYGYTF.

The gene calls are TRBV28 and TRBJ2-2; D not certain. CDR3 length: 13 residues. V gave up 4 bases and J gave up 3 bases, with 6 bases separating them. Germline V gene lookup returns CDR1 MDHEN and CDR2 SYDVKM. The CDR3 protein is CASSSVDTGELFF. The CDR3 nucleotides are TGTGCCAGCAGTTCGGTGGACACCGGGGAGCTGTTTTTT.

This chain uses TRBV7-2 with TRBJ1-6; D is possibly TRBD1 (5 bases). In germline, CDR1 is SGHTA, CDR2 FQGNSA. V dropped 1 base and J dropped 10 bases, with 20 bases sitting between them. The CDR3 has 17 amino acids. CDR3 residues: CASSLVNTGVAGSPLHF. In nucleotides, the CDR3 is TGTGCCAGCAGCTTAGTCAACACGGGGGTAGCCGGCTCACCCCTCCACTTT.

The CDR3 sequence: CASSSGSSGQIAKNIQYF. The CDR3 DNA reads TGCGCCAGCAGCTCCGGATCTTCGGGACAGATAGCCAAAAACATTCAGTACTTC. The chain couples TRBV5-1 to TRBJ2-4; 7 positions agree with TRBD1. The CDR3 sequence is 18 residues long. CDR1 and CDR2 from the germline V gene are SGHRS and YFSETQ. The V segment lost 3 bases and the J segment 0 bases; nucleotides outside the gene matches: 12.

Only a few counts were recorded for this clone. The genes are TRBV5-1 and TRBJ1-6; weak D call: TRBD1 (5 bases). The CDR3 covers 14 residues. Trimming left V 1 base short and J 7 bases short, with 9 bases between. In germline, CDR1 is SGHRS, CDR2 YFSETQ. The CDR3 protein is CASSLTGPNSPLHF. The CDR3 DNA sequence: TGCGCCAGCAGCTTGACAGGCCCCAATTCACCCCTCCACTTT. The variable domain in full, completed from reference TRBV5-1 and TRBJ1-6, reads KAGVTQTPRYLIKTRGQQVTLSCSPISGHRSVSWYQQTPGQGLQFLFEYFSETQRNKGNFPGRFSGRQFSNSRSEMNVSTLELGDSALYLCASSLTGPNSPLHFGNGTRLTVT.

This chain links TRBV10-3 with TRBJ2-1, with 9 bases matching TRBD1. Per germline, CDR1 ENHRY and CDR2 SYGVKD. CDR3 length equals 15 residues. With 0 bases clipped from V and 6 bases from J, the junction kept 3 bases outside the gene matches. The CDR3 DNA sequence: TGTGCCATCAGTGAGTCGTGGACAGGGGCCAATGAGCAGTTCTTC. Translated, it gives CAISESWTGANEQFF.

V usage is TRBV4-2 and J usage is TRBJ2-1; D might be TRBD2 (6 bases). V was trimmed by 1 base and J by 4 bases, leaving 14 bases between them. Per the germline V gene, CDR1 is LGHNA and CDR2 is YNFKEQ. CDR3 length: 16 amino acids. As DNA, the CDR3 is TGTGCCAGCAGCCAAGGATGGAGGGAAGGTTACAATGAGCAGTTCTTC. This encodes CASSQGWREGYNEQFF.

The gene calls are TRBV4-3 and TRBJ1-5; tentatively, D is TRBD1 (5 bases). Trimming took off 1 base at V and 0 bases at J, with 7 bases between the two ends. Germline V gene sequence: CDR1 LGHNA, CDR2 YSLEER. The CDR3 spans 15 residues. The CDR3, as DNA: TGCGCCAGCAGCCAAGGCCAGGGTAGCAATCAGCCCCAGCATTTT. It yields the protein CASSQGQGSNQPQHF.

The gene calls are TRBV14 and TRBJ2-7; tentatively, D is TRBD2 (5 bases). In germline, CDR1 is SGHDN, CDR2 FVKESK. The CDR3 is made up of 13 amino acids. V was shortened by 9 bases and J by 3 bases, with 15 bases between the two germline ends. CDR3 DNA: TGTGCCAGTTCGGACTGGGCGGTCTACGAGCAGTACTTC. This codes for CASSDWAVYEQYF.